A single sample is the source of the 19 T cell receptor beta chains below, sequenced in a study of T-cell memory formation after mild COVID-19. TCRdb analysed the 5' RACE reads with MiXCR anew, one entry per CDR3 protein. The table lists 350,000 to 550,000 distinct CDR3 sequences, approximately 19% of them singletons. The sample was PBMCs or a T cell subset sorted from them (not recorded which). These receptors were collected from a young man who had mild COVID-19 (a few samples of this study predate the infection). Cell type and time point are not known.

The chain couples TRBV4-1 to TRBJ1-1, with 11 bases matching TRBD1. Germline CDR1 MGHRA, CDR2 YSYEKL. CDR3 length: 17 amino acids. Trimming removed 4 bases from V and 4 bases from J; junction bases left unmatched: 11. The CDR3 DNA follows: TGCGCCAGCAGCCCGGTCCGAACCGGGACAGGGGGCACTGAAGCTTTCTTT. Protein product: CASSPVRTGTGGTEAFF.

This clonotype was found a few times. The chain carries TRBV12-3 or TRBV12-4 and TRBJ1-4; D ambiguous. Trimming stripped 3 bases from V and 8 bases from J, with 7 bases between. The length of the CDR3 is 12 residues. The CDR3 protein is CASSFLGEKLFF. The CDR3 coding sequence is TGTGCCAGCAGTTTCTTGGGAGAAAAACTGTTTTTT.

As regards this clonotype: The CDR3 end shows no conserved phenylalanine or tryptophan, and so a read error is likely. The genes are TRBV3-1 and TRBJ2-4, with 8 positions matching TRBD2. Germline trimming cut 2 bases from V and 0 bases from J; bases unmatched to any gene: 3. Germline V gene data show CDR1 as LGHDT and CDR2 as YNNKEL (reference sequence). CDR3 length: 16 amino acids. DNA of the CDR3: TGTGCCAGCAGCCAACCGGGACTAGTAGCCAAAAACATTCAGTACTTA. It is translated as CASSQPGLVAKNIQYL.

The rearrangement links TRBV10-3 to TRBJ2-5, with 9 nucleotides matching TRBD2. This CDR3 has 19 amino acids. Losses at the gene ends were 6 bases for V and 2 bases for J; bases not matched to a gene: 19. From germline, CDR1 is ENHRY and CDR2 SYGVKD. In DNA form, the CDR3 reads TGTGCCATCAGCTCACCCACCACGAATAGCGGGGGAGGTCAAGAGACCCAGTACTTC. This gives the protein CAISSPTTNSGGGQETQYF.

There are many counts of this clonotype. The CDR3 region is CASSEEFRGKQYF. The CDR3 region has the DNA TGTGCCAGCAGTGAAGAGTTCCGGGGGAAGCAGTACTTC. The genes are TRBV6-1 and TRBJ2-7; possible D gene TRBD2, 6 bases. CDR1 and CDR2 (germline): MNHNS, SASEGT. V was shortened by 1 base and J by 8 bases, with 12 bases between the two germline ends. The CDR3 has 13 amino acids.

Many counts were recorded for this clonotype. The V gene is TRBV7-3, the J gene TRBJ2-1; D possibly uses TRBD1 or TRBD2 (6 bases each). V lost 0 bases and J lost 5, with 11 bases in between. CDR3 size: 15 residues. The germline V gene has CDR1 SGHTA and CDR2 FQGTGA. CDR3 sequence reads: CASSLTRGAHNEQFF. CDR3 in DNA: TGTGCCAGCAGCTTAACTAGGGGGGCGCACAATGAGCAGTTCTTC. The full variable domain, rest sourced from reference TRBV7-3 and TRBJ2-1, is GAGVSQTPSNKVTEKGKYVELRCDPISGHTALYWYRQSLGQGPEFLIYFQGTGAADDSGLPNDRFFAVRPEGSVSTLKIQRTERGDSAVYLCASSLTRGAHNEQFFGPGTRLTVL.

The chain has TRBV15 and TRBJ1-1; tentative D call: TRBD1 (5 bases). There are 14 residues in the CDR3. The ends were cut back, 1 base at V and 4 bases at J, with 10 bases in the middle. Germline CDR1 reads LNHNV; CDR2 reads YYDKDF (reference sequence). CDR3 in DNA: TGTGCCACCAGCAGAGTGAGACAGAGCACTGAAGCTTTCTTT. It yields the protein CATSRVRQSTEAFF.

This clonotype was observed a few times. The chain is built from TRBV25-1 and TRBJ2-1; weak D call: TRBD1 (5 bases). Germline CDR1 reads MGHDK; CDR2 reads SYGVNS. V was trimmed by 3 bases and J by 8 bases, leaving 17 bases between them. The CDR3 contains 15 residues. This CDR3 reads CASSDIITGLDEQFF. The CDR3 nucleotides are TGTGCCAGCAGTGACATTATAACAGGTCTCGATGAGCAGTTCTTC.

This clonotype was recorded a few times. CDR3 DNA sequence: TGTGCCAGCAGCTTAGCCGCGGGGAACACTGAAGCTTTCTTT. Protein: CASSLAAGNTEAFF. J is TRBJ1-1 and V is TRBV7-6; D not resolved. The V gene lost 0 bases and the J gene lost 1 base, with 6 bases spanning the gap. This CDR3 is 14 amino acids long. Germline assignment: CDR1 SGHVS and CDR2 FNYEAQ.

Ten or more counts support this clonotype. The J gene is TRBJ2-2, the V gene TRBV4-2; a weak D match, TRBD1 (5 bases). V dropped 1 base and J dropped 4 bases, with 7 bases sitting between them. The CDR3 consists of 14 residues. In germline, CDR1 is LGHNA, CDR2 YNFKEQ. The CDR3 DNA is TGTGCCAGCAGCCAAGGGACATTCACCGGGGAGCTGTTTTTT. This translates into CASSQGTFTGELFF.

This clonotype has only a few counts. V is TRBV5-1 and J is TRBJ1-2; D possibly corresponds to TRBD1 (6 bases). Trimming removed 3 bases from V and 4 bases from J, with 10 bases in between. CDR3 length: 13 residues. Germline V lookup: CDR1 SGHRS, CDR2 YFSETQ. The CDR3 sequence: CASSYGQSYGYTF. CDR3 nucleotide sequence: TGCGCCAGCAGCTATGGACAGTCCTATGGCTACACCTTC.

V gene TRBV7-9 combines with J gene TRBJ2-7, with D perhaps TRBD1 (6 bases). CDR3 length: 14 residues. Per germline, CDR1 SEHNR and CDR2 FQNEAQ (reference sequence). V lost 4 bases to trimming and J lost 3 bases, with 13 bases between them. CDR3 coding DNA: TGTGCCAGCAGCTCCATCGGCAGGGGCTACGAGCAGTACTTC. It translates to CASSSIGRGYEQYF.

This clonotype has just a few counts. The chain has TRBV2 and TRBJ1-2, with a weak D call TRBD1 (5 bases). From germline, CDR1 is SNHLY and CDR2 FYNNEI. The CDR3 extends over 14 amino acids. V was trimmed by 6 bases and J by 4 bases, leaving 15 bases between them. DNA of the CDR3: TGTGCCAGCAGGGGGGACGGAGGATTCTATGGCTACACCTTC. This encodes CASRGDGGFYGYTF. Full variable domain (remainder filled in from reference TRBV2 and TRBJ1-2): EPEVTQTPSHQVTQMGQEVILRCVPISNHLYFYWYRQILGQKVEFLVSFYNNEISEKSEIFDDQFSVERPDGSNFTLKIRSTKLEDSAMYFCASRGDGGFYGYTFGSGTRLTVV.

Written as DNA, the CDR3 is TGCAGCGGTCAAGGGGGGGGCGGGGCCGCTTTCTTT. Translation gives CSGQGGGGAAFF. The gene calls are TRBV29-1 and TRBJ1-1, with D possibly matching TRBD1 (6 bases). This CDR3 comprises 12 residues. V shed 7 bases and J shed 11 bases, with 20 bases lying between them. Germline CDR1 SQVTM, CDR2 ANQGSEA.

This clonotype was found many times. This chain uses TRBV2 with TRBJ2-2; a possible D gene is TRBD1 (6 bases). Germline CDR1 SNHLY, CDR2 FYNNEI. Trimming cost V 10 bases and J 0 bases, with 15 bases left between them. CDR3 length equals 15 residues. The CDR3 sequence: CATLSGTTNTGELFF. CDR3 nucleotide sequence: TGTGCCACACTATCCGGGACAACGAACACCGGGGAGCTGTTTTTT. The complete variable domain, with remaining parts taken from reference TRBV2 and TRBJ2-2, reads EPEVTQTPSHQVTQMGQEVILRCVPISNHLYFYWYRQILGQKVEFLVSFYNNEISEKSEIFDDQFSVERPDGSNFTLKIRSTKLEDSAMYFCATLSGTTNTGELFFGEGSRLTVL.

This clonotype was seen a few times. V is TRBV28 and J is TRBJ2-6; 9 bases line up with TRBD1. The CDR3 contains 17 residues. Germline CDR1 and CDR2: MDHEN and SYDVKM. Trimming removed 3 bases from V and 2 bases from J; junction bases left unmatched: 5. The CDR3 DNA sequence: TGTGCCAGCAGTTTTGGACAGGGGAAAGCTGGGGCCAACGTCCTGACTTTC. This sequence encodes CASSFGQGKAGANVLTF.

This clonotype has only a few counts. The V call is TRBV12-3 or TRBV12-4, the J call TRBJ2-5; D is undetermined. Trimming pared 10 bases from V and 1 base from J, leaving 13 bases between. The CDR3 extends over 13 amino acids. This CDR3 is CAISGNSQETQYF. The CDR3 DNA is TGTGCCATCTCCGGCAACAGCCAAGAGACCCAGTACTTC.

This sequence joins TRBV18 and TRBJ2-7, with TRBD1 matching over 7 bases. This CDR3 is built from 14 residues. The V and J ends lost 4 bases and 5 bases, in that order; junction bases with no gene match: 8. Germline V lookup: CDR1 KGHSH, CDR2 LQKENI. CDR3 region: CASSRRQGVDEQYV. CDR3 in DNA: TGTGCCAGCTCACGCCGACAGGGAGTCGACGAGCAGTACGTC.

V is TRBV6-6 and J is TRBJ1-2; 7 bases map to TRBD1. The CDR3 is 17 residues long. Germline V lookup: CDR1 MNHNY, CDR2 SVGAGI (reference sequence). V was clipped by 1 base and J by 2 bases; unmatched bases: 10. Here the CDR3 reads CASSYWSGGTANYGYTF. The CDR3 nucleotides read TGTGCCAGCAGTTACTGGTCTGGGGGGACAGCGAACTATGGCTACACCTTC.